Shown below are 16 T cell receptor beta chains from a single sample sequenced in a study of blood T cell repertoires in COVID-19 (dated by TCRdb to 2019 to 2021). Library creation used the immunoSEQ multiplex PCR assay. TCRdb took over this immuneACCESS table, retaining in-frame rearrangements with V and J assigned. Such tables are incomplete; in checked studies, under half of the missing clones stem from an unresolved V gene, and the remainder is unexplained. The sample table records about 190,000 clones; 90% of these occur just once. The ten largest clonotypes hold 0.55% to 0.8% of the sample. Sequencing used peripheral blood. The receptors were gathered from a man aged 45-65 years with acute or convalescent COVID-19.

The chain employs TRBV27 and TRBJ1-6; the match to TRBD1 covers 7 bases. The germline CDR1 and CDR2 sequences are MNHEY and SMNVEV (reference sequence). CDR3 length: 15 residues. The trim removed 8 bases at V and 7 bases at J, leaving 11 bases unmatched. CDR3 loop: CASPTGSKGNSPLHF. The CDR3 region has the DNA TGTGCCAGCCCGACAGGGTCTAAGGGGAATTCACCCCTCCACTTT.

V is TRBV2 and J is TRBJ2-2, with 7 bases identical to TRBD1. With 5 bases clipped from V and 4 bases from J, the junction kept 4 bases outside the gene matches. The CDR3 contains 14 residues. In germline, CDR1 is SNHLY, CDR2 FYNNEI. For the CDR3, the DNA is TGTGCCAGCAGTCCGGACAGGTCCACCGGGGAGCTGTTTTTT. Its protein is CASSPDRSTGELFF.

V gene TRBV2 combines with J gene TRBJ2-7; D not resolved. The CDR3 runs to 14 residues. CDR1 and CDR2 from the germline V gene are SNHLY and FYNNEI. Trimming took off 7 bases at V and 1 base at J, with 14 bases between the two ends. DNA for the CDR3: TGTGCCAGCACGTGGGCCAGAACTTCCTACGAGCAGTACTTC. It translates to CASTWARTSYEQYF.

J is TRBJ2-5 and V is TRBV7-9, with D perhaps TRBD1 (5 bases). Trimming left V 2 bases short and J 1 base short, with 8 bases between. Per the germline V gene, CDR1 is SEHNR and CDR2 is FQNEAQ (reference sequence). The CDR3 extends over 14 amino acids. The CDR3 DNA sequence: TGTGCCAGCAGCTTAATTCAGGGCCAAGAGACCCAGTACTTC. Its translation is CASSLIQGQETQYF.

The chain joins TRBV5-4 to TRBJ2-1; 15 bases are shared with TRBD2. There are 19 residues in the CDR3. Losses at the gene ends were 1 base for V and 0 bases for J; bases not matched to a gene: 5. Germline CDR1 reads SGHNT; CDR2 reads YYREEE (reference sequence). CDR3 in DNA: TGTGCCAGCAGCTTGCGGGGGACTAGCGGGAGGAGCTCCTACAATGAGCAGTTCTTC. This encodes CASSLRGTSGRSSYNEQFF.

J is TRBJ1-1 and V is TRBV5-5; 7 bases fit TRBD1. Germline-derived CDR1 and CDR2 are SGHKS and YYEKEE (reference sequence). There are 14 residues in the CDR3. Losses at the gene ends were 5 bases for V and 0 bases for J; bases not matched to a gene: 4. The CDR3 loop reads CASSPGQMNTEAFF. In DNA, the CDR3 is TGTGCCAGCAGTCCGGGACAGATGAACACTGAAGCTTTCTTT.

V usage is TRBV2 and J usage is TRBJ2-2, with D possibly matching TRBD1 (6 bases). The germline CDR1 and CDR2 sequences are SNHLY and FYNNEI. The CDR3 loop spans 15 amino acids. V was cut by 3 bases and J by 7 bases, with 15 bases left in between. DNA for the CDR3: TGTGCCAGCAGTGAGGGGGCTGTATTACTCGGGGAGCTGTTTTTT. This gives the protein CASSEGAVLLGELFF.

V gene TRBV19 combines with J gene TRBJ1-2, with D uncertain. Per the germline V gene, CDR1 is LNHDA and CDR2 is SQIVND (reference sequence). Trimming stripped 6 bases from V and 2 bases from J, with 19 bases between. This CDR3 is 16 amino acids long. CDR3 DNA sequence: TGTGCCAGTAGCAGATCATACGGGGTACCGAACTATGGCTACACCTTC. Protein sequence: CASSRSYGVPNYGYTF.

This chain uses TRBV7-9 with TRBJ2-7; D perhaps matches TRBD1 (6 bases). The V gene's germline CDR1 is SEHNR and CDR2 FQNEAQ (reference sequence). There are 12 residues in the CDR3. V gave up 0 bases and J gave up 6 bases, with 6 bases separating them. The CDR3 protein is CASSLAQGEQYV. The CDR3, as DNA: TGTGCCAGCAGCTTAGCACAGGGCGAGCAGTACGTC.

The rearrangement links TRBV28 to TRBJ1-5; 7 nucleotides match TRBD1. With V trimmed by 8 bases and J by 2 bases, 0 bases remained unmatched. Per germline, CDR1 MDHEN and CDR2 SYDVKM. The CDR3 consists of 12 residues. The CDR3 protein is CASGQGNQPQHF. CDR3 in DNA: TGTGCCAGCGGACAGGGCAATCAGCCCCAGCATTTT. The variable domain in full, with the rest retrieved from reference TRBV28 and TRBJ1-5, is DVKVTQSSRYLVKRTGEKVFLECVQDMDHENMFWYRQDPGLGLRLIYFSYDVKMKEKGDIPEGYSVSREKKERFSLILESASTNQTSMYLCASGQGNQPQHFGDGTRLSIL.

The rearrangement links TRBV7-2 to TRBJ2-1; 10 bases fit TRBD2. Unmatched junction bases numbered 7, after V lost 5 bases and J lost 6 bases. Looked up from germline, CDR1 is SGHTA and CDR2 is FQGNSA. The CDR3 is 15 amino acids. The CDR3 loop is CASSPAASGGNEQFF. The CDR3 DNA is TGTGCCAGCAGCCCTGCCGCTAGCGGGGGCAATGAGCAGTTCTTC.

The chain uses TRBV7-9 and TRBJ1-1, with 7 bases fitting TRBD1. Trimming at V came to 4 bases and at J to 1 base, leaving 6 bases not matched to a gene. CDR1 is SEHNR and CDR2 is FQNEAQ in the germline V gene (reference sequence). The CDR3 contains 15 residues. CDR3: CASSSGTVGNTEAFF. The CDR3, as DNA: TGTGCCAGCAGCTCCGGGACAGTCGGGAACACTGAAGCTTTCTTT.

The rearrangement joins TRBV18 to TRBJ2-2; unclear D gene. V gave up 5 bases and J gave up 0 bases, with 10 bases separating them. The V gene's germline CDR1 is KGHSH and CDR2 LQKENI. The CDR3 runs to 15 residues. CDR3 amino acids: CASSTGLPNTGELFF. The CDR3 bases are TGTGCCAGCTCAACCGGGTTGCCGAACACCGGGGAGCTGTTTTTT.

This clone was recorded only once. The rearrangement joins TRBV7-2 to TRBJ2-1; TRBD2 aligns across 10 bases. Germline loops: CDR1 SGHTA, CDR2 FQGNSA. The junction had 13 bases not matched to a gene; V was cut back by 2 bases and J by 6 bases. This CDR3 region has 18 residues. CDR3 nucleotides: TGTGCCAGCAGCTTACGGGTGGTGGCTAGCGGGGGTAGCAATGAGCAGTTCTTC. Translating it yields CASSLRVVASGGSNEQFF.

The chain has TRBV19 and TRBJ2-5; the D gene is possibly TRBD2 (5 bases). The CDR3 is made up of 15 amino acids. The ends were cut back, 3 bases at V and 5 bases at J, with 16 bases in the middle. CDR1 and CDR2 from the germline V gene are LNHDA and SQIVND (reference sequence). CDR3 loop: CASSMYQDSYETQYF. The CDR3 region has the DNA TGTGCCAGTAGTATGTACCAGGACTCCTACGAGACCCAGTACTTC. Complete variable domain (other parts from reference TRBV19 and TRBJ2-5): DGGITQSPKYLFRKEGQNVTLSCEQNLNHDAMYWYRQDPGQGLRLIYYSQIVNDFQKGDIAEGYSVSREKKESFPLTVTSAQKNPTAFYLCASSMYQDSYETQYFGPGTRLLVL.

The chain employs TRBV4-3 and TRBJ2-5; TRBD1 aligns across 11 bases. V was clipped by 6 bases and J by 4 bases; unmatched bases: 4. Germline CDR1 reads LGHNA; CDR2 reads YSLEER. CDR3 length equals 14 residues. CDR3 coding DNA: TGCGCCAGCAGTCGGGGGACAGGGGGAGAGACCCAGTACTTC. This gives the protein CASSRGTGGETQYF.